A selection of T cell receptor beta chains follows, all from one sample in a study of T cell repertoires in cytomegalovirus infection. TCRdb re-derived calls from the reads in MiXCR, one entry per CDR3 protein. The sample lists some 600,000 distinct CDR3 sequences, around 24% occurring once. The sequenced sample was CD8+ T cells from PBMCs. Receptors were obtained from a human donor in good health (CMV status not recorded). Some clones in this sample may be carry-over from other donors' samples. Both conserved end residues are part of each CDR3. Fields, in order: CDR3 DNA, CDR3 protein, D gene, V gene, J gene, clone size. The D gene is left open where the match is weak. Clone size appears in some rows only: once, few, many, or a class for an expanded clone.

DNA: TGTGCCAGCAGTCTGGAAGGGACAGGGGTTTTAAACACTGAAGCTTTCTTT; CDR3: CASSLEGTGVLNTEAFF; D: TRBD1; V: TRBV7-3; J: TRBJ1-1; size: many
DNA: TGCAGCGTTGGAGGGCAGGGAAAGACCGGGGAGCTGTTTTTT; CDR3: CSVGGQGKTGELFF; D: -; V: TRBV29-1; J: TRBJ2-2; size: few
DNA: TGTGCTAGTGGTTTGTACCAGCGGGGGGCCGGAGAGACCCAGTACTTC; CDR3: CASGLYQRGAGETQYF; D: TRBD2; V: TRBV12-5; J: TRBJ2-5; size: few
DNA: TGCAGTGCTAGAGACCCGCTAGGGGGTTCCTACAATGAGCAGTTCTTC; CDR3: CSARDPLGGSYNEQFF; D: -; V: TRBV20-1; J: TRBJ2-1; size: -
DNA: TGTGCCAGCAGTTTAGTCTTCCAGCCGGGACAGGGAGTCAATCAGCCCCAGCATTTT; CDR3: CASSLVFQPGQGVNQPQHF; D: TRBD1; V: TRBV12-3/TRBV12-4; J: TRBJ1-5; size: -
DNA: TGTGCCAGCAGCCCGGACAGCGACTACTATGAGCAGTTCTTC; CDR3: CASSPDSDYYEQFF; D: -; V: TRBV7-2; J: TRBJ2-1; size: many
DNA: TGCAGCGTGGATGGTGGGGAGCAGTTCTTC; CDR3: CSVDGGEQFF; D: -; V: TRBV29-1; J: TRBJ2-1; size: -
DNA: TGTGCCAGCAGTGGCAGGGGACTCGGGGCCAACGTCCTGACTTTC; CDR3: CASSGRGLGANVLTF; D: -; V: TRBV28; J: TRBJ2-6; size: few
DNA: TGTGCCAGCAGCTCGGCGGGGGGGGACTACGAGCAGTACTTC; CDR3: CASSSAGGDYEQYF; D: TRBD2; V: TRBV7-6; J: TRBJ2-7; size: -
DNA: TGTGCCAGCAGCCAAGAGGGTACCAATCAGCCCCAGCATTTT; CDR3: CASSQEGTNQPQHF; D: -; V: TRBV14; J: TRBJ1-5; size: many
DNA: TGTGCCAGCAGTTTTTGGACAGGATCCCCGGCTGGGGCCAACGTCCTGACTTTC; CDR3: CASSFWTGSPAGANVLTF; D: TRBD1; V: TRBV12-3/TRBV12-4; J: TRBJ2-6; size: -
DNA: TGCAGTGGTAGGTGGGGGGACACTGAAGCTTTCTTT; CDR3: CSGRWGDTEAFF; D: -; V: TRBV20-1; J: TRBJ1-1; size: once
DNA: TGTGCCAGCAGCTTACATCAACGGCCGGGTTCCACTGAAGCTTTCTTT; CDR3: CASSLHQRPGSTEAFF; D: -; V: TRBV7-2; J: TRBJ1-1; size: many
DNA: TGCAGCGGACGGACAGCTGACAATGAGCAGTTCTTC; CDR3: CSGRTADNEQFF; D: -; V: TRBV29-1; J: TRBJ2-1; size: -
DNA: TGTGCCAGCACAGAACTCCGGGACAGGGTCACCGGGGAGCTGTTTTTT; CDR3: CASTELRDRVTGELFF; D: TRBD1; V: TRBV6-2/TRBV6-3; J: TRBJ2-2; size: -
DNA: TGTGCCAGCAGTTTATGGGCCACCATGAACACTAAAGCTTTCTTT; CDR3: CASSLWATMNTKAFF; D: -; V: TRBV28; J: TRBJ1-1; size: -
DNA: TGTGCCAGCAGCTTGGAGCAGGGCCGAATGGATTCACCCCTCCACTTT; CDR3: CASSLEQGRMDSPLHF; D: -; V: TRBV5-6; J: TRBJ1-6; size: -
DNA: TGCAGTGCTAGGGAGCAGGGTACCGAAAAACTGTTTTTT; CDR3: CSAREQGTEKLFF; D: -; V: TRBV20-1; J: TRBJ1-4; size: -
DNA: TGTGCCACCAGTACCCCAGGACAGTATGGCTACACCTTC; CDR3: CATSTPGQYGYTF; D: -; V: TRBV15; J: TRBJ1-2; size: -
DNA: TGTGCCAACAGCTTACTAGGGGCGCATGACTATGGCTACACCTTC; CDR3: CANSLLGAHDYGYTF; D: -; V: TRBV7-8; J: TRBJ1-2; size: -
DNA: TGTGCCAGCAGCCCGGGACTAGCGGGGGGGCTTGAGACCCAGTACTTC; CDR3: CASSPGLAGGLETQYF; D: TRBD2; V: TRBV7-6; J: TRBJ2-5; size: many
DNA: TGTGCCAGCAGTGAGGACAGAGATAGCAATCAGCCCCAGCATTTT; CDR3: CASSEDRDSNQPQHF; D: -; V: TRBV25-1; J: TRBJ1-5; size: many
DNA: TGTGCCAGCAGTTTGGTAAAGTACAGCGAAGCTTTCTTT; CDR3: CASSLVKYSEAFF; D: -; V: TRBV28; J: TRBJ1-1; size: few
DNA: TGTGCCAGCACCCTTGGACAGGGTACATATACGCAGTATTTT; CDR3: CASTLGQGTYTQYF; D: TRBD1; V: TRBV6-5; J: TRBJ2-3; size: few